This paragraph reports one T cell receptor (beta chain). Patients were living with locally advanced or metastatic urothelial carcinoma. This sample is part of a study of PD-L1 blockade in urothelial cancer. Study details: About 85% of the roughly 30 patients comprised males who had bladder-origin urothelial cancer.

Sequenced by immunoSEQ multiplex PCR; TCRdb stores in-frame clones only, minus some. The table has around 100,000 clones, 91% seen once. The TCR originated in a woman of 80 years or more with urothelial cancer. The starting material was PBMCs, obtained around atezolizumab (anti-PD-L1) treatment.

The CDR3 sequence: CASSVDRRETQYF. In DNA form, the CDR3 reads TGTGCCAGCAGTGTGGACAGGCGGGAGACCCAGTACTTC. The V gene is TRBV6-1, the J gene TRBJ2-5; 7 bases match TRBD1. J was trimmed by 5 bases and V by 4 bases; bases with no gene match: 4. This CDR3 spans 13 amino acids. Germline V lookup: CDR1 MNHNS, CDR2 SASEGT.